Listed below are T cell receptor beta chains from one sample, sequenced in a study of T-cell reconstitution after alpha-beta-depleted transplantation in children. TCRdb used MiXCR to reprocess the PCR reads, holding one entry per CDR3 protein. The data contain 150,000 to 200,000 distinct CDR3 sequences, approximately 6.8% of them singletons. Sequencing used PBMCs from the stem cell graft donor, obtained from the stem cell graft. These receptors all come from a human donor who donated a stem cell graft to a child with Wiskott-Aldrich syndrome. CDR3s include the opening cysteine and the closing phenylalanine or tryptophan. Each record gives: D gene, J gene, clone size, CDR3 length, V gene, CDR3 protein, CDR3 DNA. The D gene is left open where the match is weak. Clone size, where shown, is once, few, many, or a class for clones that have expanded.

D: -
J: TRBJ2-1
size: many
length: 17
V: TRBV5-1
CDR3: CASSLGKRVSSYNEQFF
DNA: TGCGCCAGCAGCTTGGGTAAACGGGTTAGCTCCTACAATGAGCAGTTCTTC

D: TRBD1
J: TRBJ1-1
size: few
length: 17
V: TRBV10-3
CDR3: CAISEFWTGEKNTEAFF
DNA: TGTGCCATCAGTGAGTTCTGGACAGGGGAAAAGAACACTGAAGCTTTCTTT

D: -
J: TRBJ1-2
size: many
length: 13
V: TRBV4-3
CDR3: CASSSVLHGGYTF
DNA: TGCGCCAGCAGCTCCGTTCTCCACGGGGGCTACACCTTC

D: -
J: TRBJ1-5
size: -
length: 15
V: TRBV6-1
CDR3: CASRTTRGPSRTQHF
DNA: TGTGCCAGCAGAACAACCAGGGGCCCCTCTAGGACCCAGCATTTT

D: TRBD2
J: TRBJ2-1
size: many
length: 17
V: TRBV5-6
CDR3: CASSFDTSGGIYNEQFF
DNA: TGTGCCAGCAGCTTCGATACTAGCGGGGGGATCTACAATGAGCAGTTCTTC

D: -
J: TRBJ2-3
size: many
length: 13
V: TRBV9
CDR3: CASSVVQTDTQYF
DNA: TGTGCCAGCAGCGTAGTCCAGACAGATACGCAGTATTTT

D: -
J: TRBJ1-4
size: many
length: 12
V: TRBV20-1
CDR3: CSAFLQGEKLFF
DNA: TGCAGTGCTTTTCTACAGGGTGAAAAACTGTTTTTT

D: TRBD2
J: TRBJ2-7
size: many
length: 15
V: TRBV12-3/TRBV12-4
CDR3: CASSERAPGGYEQYF
DNA: TGTGCCAGCAGCGAAAGAGCCCCGGGGGGCTACGAGCAGTACTTC

D: -
J: TRBJ2-5
size: many
length: 11
V: TRBV5-6
CDR3: CASSIDGTQYF
DNA: TGTGCCAGCAGCATAGACGGGACCCAGTACTTC

D: TRBD2
J: TRBJ2-3
size: many
length: 18
V: TRBV24-1
CDR3: CATSPGGASGIRTDTQYF
DNA: TGTGCCACCAGCCCCGGCGGGGCTAGCGGGATACGCACAGATACGCAGTATTTT

D: -
J: TRBJ2-7
size: many
length: 15
V: TRBV9
CDR3: CASSVGGAPNYEQYF
DNA: TGTGCCAGCAGCGTGGGGGGAGCGCCAAACTACGAGCAGTACTTC

D: TRBD1
J: TRBJ1-5
size: few
length: 14
V: TRBV12-3/TRBV12-4
CDR3: CASSSQGWHQPQHF
DNA: TGTGCCAGCAGTTCACAGGGGTGGCATCAGCCCCAGCATTTT

D: -
J: TRBJ1-2
size: -
length: 11
V: TRBV11-2
CDR3: CASSSRYGYTF
DNA: TGTGCCAGCAGCTCTCGATATGGCTACACCTTC

D: -
J: TRBJ1-4
size: many
length: 13
V: TRBV20-1
CDR3: CSAVSATNEKLFF
DNA: TGCAGTGCTGTGAGTGCAACTAATGAAAAACTGTTTTTT

D: -
J: TRBJ1-1
size: many
length: 14
V: TRBV27
CDR3: CASRLSGGNTEAFF
DNA: TGTGCCAGCAGATTGTCGGGAGGGAACACTGAAGCTTTCTTT

D: TRBD1
J: TRBJ1-1
size: many
length: 14
V: TRBV20-1
CDR3: CSATPWDSYTEAFF
DNA: TGCAGTGCTACCCCATGGGACAGCTACACTGAAGCTTTCTTT

D: -
J: TRBJ2-2
size: -
length: 15
V: TRBV4-3
CDR3: CASSQGGTNTGELFF
DNA: TGCGCCAGCAGCCAAGGGGGAACAAACACCGGGGAGCTGTTTTTT

D: TRBD2
J: TRBJ2-3
size: few
length: 15
V: TRBV20-1
CDR3: CSARDRTSSTDTQYF
DNA: TGCAGTGCTAGAGATAGGACTAGCTCGACAGATACGCAGTATTTT

D: TRBD1
J: TRBJ2-7
size: -
length: 14
V: TRBV7-8
CDR3: CASSVWDRAYEQYF
DNA: TGTGCCAGCAGCGTATGGGACAGGGCCTACGAGCAGTACTTC